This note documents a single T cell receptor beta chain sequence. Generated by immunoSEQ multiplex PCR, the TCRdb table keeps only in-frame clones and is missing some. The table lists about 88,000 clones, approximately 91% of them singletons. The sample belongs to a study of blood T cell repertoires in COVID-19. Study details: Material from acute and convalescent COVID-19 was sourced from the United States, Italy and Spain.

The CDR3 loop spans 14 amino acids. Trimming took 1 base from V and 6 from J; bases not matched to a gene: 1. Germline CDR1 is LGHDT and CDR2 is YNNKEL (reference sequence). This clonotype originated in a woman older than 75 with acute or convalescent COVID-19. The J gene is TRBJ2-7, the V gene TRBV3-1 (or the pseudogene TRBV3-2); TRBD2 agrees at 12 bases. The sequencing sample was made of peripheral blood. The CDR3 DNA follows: TGTGCCAGCAGCCAAGGACTAGCGGGGGTCGAGCAGTACTTC. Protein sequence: CASSQGLAGVEQYF.